The present TCR beta chain was sequenced within a study of cytomegalovirus exposure and HLA in healthy donors. PCR primers comprised 60 Vbeta and 13 Jbeta primers. Profiled with immunoSEQ multiplex PCR; TCRdb holds only in-frame clones, not every one. The profile shows around 140,000 clones, less than 80% of them singletons. The CDR3 is made up of 15 amino acids. V was trimmed by 2 bases and J by 3 bases, leaving 10 bases between them. Germline CDR1 is SNHLY and CDR2 is FYNNEI. The chain joins TRBV2 to TRBJ1-4; a weak D match, TRBD1 (5 bases). This receptor was obtained from a female donor in good health and CMV-seropositive. Sequencing used PBMCs. CDR3 sequence reads: CASSESKGSNEKLFF. The CDR3 DNA sequence: TGTGCCAGCAGTGAATCGAAGGGGTCTAATGAAAAACTGTTTTTT.